The clone carrying this TCR beta chain has a count of ten or more. TCRdb recomputed calls from the 5' RACE reads with MiXCR, one row per CDR3 protein. The data show approximately 110,000 distinct CDR3 sequences, under 8% seen once. The data originate from a study of T cells after yellow fever vaccination. About the research overall: Libraries from low-cell-number fractions were prepared with the SMART-Seq v4 Ultra Low Input RNA kit.

The length of the CDR3 is 16 residues. Germline CDR1 reads MNHEY; CDR2 reads SVGEGT. V was cut by 4 bases and J by 7 bases, with 20 bases left in between. This TCR derives from a man aged 18 to 29 who received the YFV17D yellow fever vaccine. This sample comprised CD4+ T cells sorted from PBMCs, obtained approximately 11 days after the first yellow fever vaccination. The chain joins TRBV6-2 or TRBV6-3 to TRBJ1-5, with a possible D match to TRBD1 (6 bases). The CDR3 spells CASSLRGAGRGQPQHF. The CDR3 DNA reads as TGTGCCAGCAGTTTGAGGGGGGCCGGGCGGGGACAGCCCCAGCATTTT.